These T cell receptor beta chains were read from a single sample in a study of early T cells in non-severe SARS-CoV-2 infection. TCRdb independently ran MiXCR on the 5' RACE reads; one entry per CDR3 protein. The sample gives about 40,000 distinct CDR3 sequences, roughly 4.3% of which show up once; approximately 4.8% is in the top ten. Sequenced input: whole blood. The receptors come from an adult who was a healthcare worker with PCR-confirmed SARS-CoV-2 infection or an uninfected control (not recorded which). CDR3s include the opening cysteine and the closing phenylalanine or tryptophan. Each record gives: clone size, J gene, D gene, V gene, CDR3 protein, CDR3 DNA. The D gene is left open where the match is weak. Expanded clones are given a class, and other clones once, few, many or no size at all.

>many|TRBJ1-1|NA|TRBV11-2
CASRVDLNTEAFF
TGTGCCAGCAGGGTCGATTTGAACACTGAAGCTTTCTTT
>many|TRBJ1-2|NA|TRBV2
CASSAGEGGYTF
TGTGCCAGCAGTGCAGGGGAGGGCGGCTACACCTTC
>few|TRBJ2-7|TRBD1|TRBV12-3/TRBV12-4
CASTDRGGEQYF
TGTGCCAGCACCGACAGGGGAGGCGAGCAGTACTTC
>few|TRBJ2-7|TRBD2|TRBV7-2
CASSLGGTSGGYF
TGTGCCAGCAGCTTAGGGGGGACTAGCGGAGGGTACTTC
>many|TRBJ2-5|TRBD2|TRBV6-5
CASRASGGPGETQYF
TGTGCCAGCAGGGCCAGCGGGGGGCCAGGAGAGACCCAGTACTTC
>few|TRBJ2-7|TRBD1|TRBV3-1
CASSRQGQGAYEQYF
TGTGCCAGCAGCCGGCAGGGACAGGGGGCTTACGAGCAGTACTTC
>many|TRBJ2-1|NA|TRBV5-5
CASSFRGAGSYNEQFF
TGTGCCAGCAGCTTTAGGGGGGCCGGCTCCTACAATGAGCAGTTCTTC
>many|TRBJ2-5|NA|TRBV19
CASSEGPYLSSETQYF
TGTGCCAGTAGTGAAGGGCCCTACCTTTCGTCGGAGACCCAGTACTTC
>NA|TRBJ1-6|TRBD1|TRBV28
CASSRQGNSPLHF
TGTGCCAGCAGCCGACAGGGAAATTCACCCCTCCACTTT
>NA|TRBJ2-1|TRBD2|TRBV6-4
CASSPLAGGYNEQFF
TGTGCCAGCAGCCCACTAGCGGGAGGGTACAATGAGCAGTTCTTC
>NA|TRBJ1-2|NA|TRBV7-9
CASSPEGNYGYTF
TGTGCCAGCAGCCCAGAAGGAAACTATGGCTACACCTTC
>many|TRBJ2-4|NA|TRBV5-1
CASSLEPSIQYF
TGCGCCAGCAGCTTGGAACCTAGCATTCAGTACTTC
>few|TRBJ2-7|NA|TRBV7-2
CASSLVSGPSSYEQYF
TGTGCCAGCAGCTTAGTTTCGGGCCCGTCCTCCTACGAGCAGTACTTC
>few|TRBJ2-5|NA|TRBV5-1
CASSLGPIDETQYF
TGCGCCAGCAGCTTAGGCCCGATCGATGAGACCCAGTACTTC
>many|TRBJ1-2|TRBD1|TRBV20-1
CSARDPGGRYGYTF
TGCAGTGCTAGAGACCCAGGGGGCCGCTATGGCTACACCTTC
>many|TRBJ2-3|TRBD2|TRBV12-5
CASGAGVGTDTQYF
TGTGCTAGTGGGGCGGGAGTGGGCACAGATACGCAGTATTTT
>many|TRBJ1-1|TRBD1|TRBV6-1
CASSPWDRGRLNTEAFF
TGTGCCAGCAGTCCTTGGGACAGGGGGCGACTGAACACTGAAGCTTTCTTT
>few|TRBJ2-4|TRBD1|TRBV29-1
CSVERDRANIQYF
TGCAGCGTTGAGAGGGACAGGGCCAACATTCAGTACTTC
>NA|TRBJ2-7|TRBD1|TRBV27
CASSLPGQLPSNYEQYF
TGTGCCAGCAGCCTACCGGGACAGCTACCCTCCAACTACGAGCAGTACTTC
>many|TRBJ1-5|NA|TRBV4-1
CASSGGAAWQPQHF
TGCGCCAGCAGTGGGGGCGCAGCTTGGCAGCCCCAGCATTTT
>medium-sized|TRBJ2-3|NA|TRBV10-3
CAISIGGLTDTQYF
TGTGCCATCAGCATCGGGGGTTTGACGGATACGCAGTATTTT
>many|TRBJ1-4|TRBD1|TRBV6-5
CASSGQGAKRREKLFF
TGTGCCAGCAGTGGACAGGGGGCCAAACGAAGGGAAAAACTGTTTTTT
>many|TRBJ2-3|NA|TRBV5-4
CASSSSRGTDTQYF
TGTGCCAGCAGCTCAAGTAGGGGGACAGATACGCAGTATTTT
>few|TRBJ2-5|NA|TRBV11-2
CASSFTRREETQYF
TGTGCCAGCAGCTTCACCAGGAGGGAAGAGACCCAGTACTTC
>many|TRBJ2-2|TRBD2|TRBV7-6
CASSTGPAGGLGTGELFF
TGTGCCAGCAGCACCGGTCCAGCGGGAGGGCTTGGCACCGGGGAGCTGTTTTTT
>NA|TRBJ2-2|NA|TRBV9
CASSVAGGSPGELFF
TGTGCCAGCAGCGTAGCTGGGGGTTCCCCCGGGGAGCTGTTTTTT
>NA|TRBJ2-2|NA|TRBV29-1
CSCLSHSTGELFF
TGCAGTTGCTTAAGCCACTCCACCGGGGAGCTGTTTTTT
>NA|TRBJ2-3|NA|TRBV30
CAWSFELTDTQYF
TGTGCCTGGAGTTTTGAACTCACAGATACGCAGTATTTT
>many|TRBJ2-7|TRBD2|TRBV18
CASSSSGSYEQYF
TGTGCCAGCTCATCTAGCGGGAGCTACGAGCAGTACTTC
>few|TRBJ1-1|NA|TRBV6-4
CASMRLGTEAFF
TGTGCCAGCATGAGATTGGGCACTGAAGCTTTCTTT